The clone carrying this TCR beta chain was observed once. J was trimmed by 4 bases and V by 0 bases; bases with no gene match: 8. The germline gives CDR1 SGHTA, CDR2 FQGTGA. This CDR3 contains 18 residues. This table comes from immunoSEQ multiplex PCR, and its TCRdb copy is limited to in-frame clones, with some not included. The sample has under 250,000 clones, around nine tenths seen once. The data were taken from a study of blood T cell repertoires in COVID-19. Looking at the study overall: Acute and convalescent COVID-19 specimens originated in the United States, Italy and Spain. From T cells, B-cell-depleted T cells, or PBMCs came the material, which was cDNA or gDNA.

Sequenced material: peripheral blood. The TCR originated in a woman in her sixties or seventies who had recovered from COVID-19. The chain couples TRBV7-3 to TRBJ1-4, with 10 bases lining up with TRBD1. Here the CDR3 reads CASSLTRDRGVGNEKLFF. In DNA, the CDR3 is TGTGCCAGCAGCTTAACGAGGGACAGGGGAGTAGGTAATGAAAAACTGTTTTTT.